Listed below are T cell receptor beta chains from one sample, sequenced in a study of blood T cell repertoires in COVID-19. TCRdb's copy holds only in-frame clones and misses some; the assay was immunoSEQ multiplex PCR. The sample yields just under 350,000 clones, about 90% seen once. The sequencing sample was made of peripheral blood. The origin of the receptors is a woman aged 18-35 years who had recovered from COVID-19. Each CDR3 is given with its conserved first and last residue. The order of the fields is CDR3 length, D gene, V gene, J gene, clone size, CDR3 DNA, CDR3 protein. A D gene is named only where the DNA matches it firmly. Clone sizes are given selectively: once, few, many, or a class where the clone is expanded.

15	.	TRBV5-6	TRBJ1-2	.	TGTGCCAGCAGCCCTTACCCCGAGGGGGGGGGAGGCTACACCTTC	CASSPYPEGGGGYTF
14	.	TRBV30	TRBJ1-2	.	TGTGCCTGGAGTGTACCGGGGTCTAACTATGGCTACACCTTC	CAWSVPGSNYGYTF
17	TRBD2	TRBV9	TRBJ2-5	.	TGTGCCAGCAGCGCAATGACTAGCGGGAGACCACAAGAGACCCAGTACTTC	CASSAMTSGRPQETQYF
14	TRBD1	TRBV27	TRBJ2-1	once	TGTGCCAGCAGTTTAAGGACAGGGTTAAATGAGCAGTTCTTC	CASSLRTGLNEQFF
14	TRBD2	TRBV6-6	TRBJ2-5	.	TGTGCCAGCAGTTACTCAGGGAGGGGAGAGACCCAGTACTTC	CASSYSGRGETQYF
15	TRBD1	TRBV9	TRBJ2-2	once	TGTGCCAGCAGCGCGAGACAGGGTCCCACCGGGGAGCTGTTTTTT	CASSARQGPTGELFF
12	.	TRBV19	TRBJ1-1	.	TGTGCCAGTAGTATGGAGGCGTCCGAAGCTTTCTTT	CASSMEASEAFF
15	.	TRBV6-5	TRBJ2-6	.	TGTGCCAGCAGAGACCTCAGCGGGGGGGCCAACGTCCTGACTTTC	CASRDLSGGANVLTF
16	.	TRBV7-2	TRBJ1-1	.	TGTGCCAGCAGCCCCGATGTGCAACCCGGGTCCACTGAAGCTTTCTTT	CASSPDVQPGSTEAFF
13	TRBD2	TRBV9	TRBJ2-1	.	TGTGCCAGCAGCGCTACAGCGGGAGTGACTCTGTTCTTC	CASSATAGVTLFF
13	.	TRBV30	TRBJ2-1	.	TGTGCCTGGAGTGTCGGAGCAAGCAGTGAGCAGTTCTTC	CAWSVGASSEQFF
13	TRBD1	TRBV5-1	TRBJ1-2	.	TGCGCCAGCAGACAGGGGACGGACGATGGCTACACCTTC	CASRQGTDDGYTF
14	.	TRBV7-2	TRBJ1-4	once	TGTGCCAGCAGCTTAGAAATATATAATGAAAAACTGTTTTTT	CASSLEIYNEKLFF
19	TRBD2	TRBV7-2	TRBJ2-3	.	TGTGCCAGCAGCCCGCGACTAGCGGGAGGTCTTCGATTTGCAGATACGCAGTATTTT	CASSPRLAGGLRFADTQYF
15	.	TRBV5-1	TRBJ2-3	.	TGCGCCAGCAGCTTAGGGGCAGGGCACACAGATACGCAGTATTTT	CASSLGAGHTDTQYF
15	TRBD1	TRBV5-8	TRBJ1-4	.	TGTGCCAGCAGTCGCGGACAGGGAGGAAATGAAAAACTGTTTTTT	CASSRGQGGNEKLFF
19	TRBD2	TRBV7-2	TRBJ2-2	.	TGTGCCAGCAGCAGATCGGGGACTAGCGGGAGAGGTTACACCGGGGAGCTGTTTTTT	CASSRSGTSGRGYTGELFF
14	.	TRBV27	TRBJ1-3	.	TGTGCCAGCAGTTTAGCGAGCTCTGGAAACACCATATATTTT	CASSLASSGNTIYF
17	TRBD1	TRBV27	TRBJ2-1	.	TGTGCCAGCAGTCAGGATGGGGACAGGGGGTTCTACAATGAGCAGTTCTTC	CASSQDGDRGFYNEQFF
18	.	TRBV5-1	TRBJ2-3	.	TGCGCCAGCAGCTTGGTCCCGGGAGTATTACAAATCGCAGATACGCAGTATTTT	CASSLVPGVLQIADTQYF
13	TRBD2	TRBV12-3/TRBV12-4	TRBJ2-1	once	TGTGCCACCACTAGCGGGTATGACAATGAGCAGTTCTTC	CATTSGYDNEQFF
15	.	TRBV5-1	TRBJ1-2	.	TGCGCCAGCAGCTTGGATACAGGGTGGAACTATGGCTACACCTTC	CASSLDTGWNYGYTF
12	.	TRBV12-3/TRBV12-4	TRBJ2-1	.	TGTGCCAGCAGTCCTTGGGGGGTAGAGCAGTTCTTC	CASSPWGVEQFF
16	.	TRBV5-1	TRBJ1-1	.	TGCGCCAGCAGCTCCTGGGACACCCGCATGAACACTGAAGCTTTCTTT	CASSSWDTRMNTEAFF
13	.	TRBV4-1	TRBJ1-2	once	TGCGCCAGCAGCCAAGCAGGGGAGTTCGTCTACACCTTC	CASSQAGEFVYTF
15	TRBD2	TRBV9	TRBJ2-1	.	TGTGCCAGCAGCCCGAGGACTAGCGCCCACAATGAGCAGTTCTTC	CASSPRTSAHNEQFF
13	.	TRBV19	TRBJ2-3	.	TGTGCCAGTATGTCGGGAGGCACAGATACGCAGTATTTT	CASMSGGTDTQYF
16	TRBD2	TRBV7-6	TRBJ2-1	.	TGTGCCAGCAGCTTAGCGGTGGGGGGGAGGGCCGGTGAGCAGTTCTTC	CASSLAVGGRAGEQFF
17	.	TRBV24-1	TRBJ2-5	.	TGTGCCACCAGTGATCATACAGGGAAATTTGGCCAAGAGACCAAGTACTTC	CATSDHTGKFGQETKYF
16	TRBD2	TRBV9	TRBJ2-2	.	TGTGCCAGCAGCGTTCAGACTAGCGGCGGGCGCGGGGAGCTGTTTTTT	CASSVQTSGGRGELFF
15	TRBD2	TRBV5-1	TRBJ2-1	once	TGCGCCAGCAGCTTAGGGGGACTAGGACACAATGAGCAGTTCTTC	CASSLGGLGHNEQFF
16	TRBD2	TRBV5-1	TRBJ2-1	.	TGCGCCAGCAGCGCGAGGGGACTAGCGGGACTCAATGAGCAGTTCTTC	CASSARGLAGLNEQFF
13	.	TRBV5-4	TRBJ2-1	.	TGTGCCAGCAGTTTTTATTCCTACAATGAGCAGTTCTTC	CASSFYSYNEQFF
14	TRBD1	TRBV3-1/TRBV3-2	TRBJ1-2	few	TGTGCCAGCAGCCAATTAACAGGGGGCGTGGGCTACACCTTC	CASSQLTGGVGYTF
15	.	TRBV5-8	TRBJ2-1	.	TGTGCCAGCAGCCAGGACATTAGCTCCTACAATGAGCAGTTCTTC	CASSQDISSYNEQFF
17	.	TRBV7-2	TRBJ2-5	.	TGTGCCAGCAGCTTCCTAGGAAGCCCACTCTCCCAAGAGACCCAGTACTTC	CASSFLGSPLSQETQYF
14	TRBD1	TRBV6-1	TRBJ2-2	.	TGTGCCAGCAGTGAACAGGGGGTCGGCGGGGAGCTGTTTTTT	CASSEQGVGGELFF
13	.	TRBV6-5	TRBJ1-2	.	TGTGCCAGCAGTCTGGACAGTTACTATGGCTACACCTTC	CASSLDSYYGYTF
14	.	TRBV9	TRBJ1-1	.	TGTGCCAGCAGCGTAGAAAGGGGGAACGCTGAAGCTTTCTTT	CASSVERGNAEAFF
16	.	TRBV6-5	TRBJ1-4	.	TGTGCCAGCAGTTCATGGGACCCGGACAGTCGGGAAAAACTGTTTTTT	CASSSWDPDSREKLFF
18	TRBD2	TRBV11-2	TRBJ2-2	once	TGTGCCAGCAGCTTAGGGTCAGGGACTAGCTTGAAGACCGGGGAGCTGTTTTTT	CASSLGSGTSLKTGELFF
16	TRBD1	TRBV7-9	TRBJ2-1	.	TGTGCCAGCAGCTTACTCGGACAGGGGGCAATCAATGAGCAGTTCTTC	CASSLLGQGAINEQFF
15	TRBD2	TRBV10-3	TRBJ2-1	.	TGTGCCATCAGTGAGTCGTCTAGCGGGCGGAATGAGCAGTTCTTC	CAISESSSGRNEQFF
16	TRBD1	TRBV19	TRBJ1-2	.	TGTGCCAGTAGTATAATGGCAGGGGGATCATACTATGGCTACACCTTC	CASSIMAGGSYYGYTF
14	TRBD1	TRBV19	TRBJ2-3	.	TGTGCCAGTAGTAGTCAGGGGGTCGGGGATACGCAGTATTTT	CASSSQGVGDTQYF
15	.	TRBV6-5	TRBJ1-1	.	TGTGCCAGCATTGGGGCAGGGGTACTGAACACTGAAGCTTTCTTT	CASIGAGVLNTEAFF
14	.	TRBV25-1	TRBJ1-1	.	TGTGCCAGCAGTGAATTCGAACAGGGCCTGACAGCTTTCTTT	CASSEFEQGLTAFF
14	.	TRBV28	TRBJ2-5	.	TGTGCCAGCAGTCTCCCAGGGATCAGAGAGACCCAGTACTTC	CASSLPGIRETQYF
14	.	TRBV5-1	TRBJ1-1	.	TGCGCCAGCAGCTTGGGGCCAAAAAACACTGAAGCTTTCTTT	CASSLGPKNTEAFF
16	.	TRBV5-4	TRBJ2-3	.	TGTGCCAGCAGCTTGGACAGGGCATCGAGGACAGATACGCAGTATTTT	CASSLDRASRTDTQYF
16	TRBD2	TRBV5-1	TRBJ2-1	.	TGCGCCAGCAGCTTGAAAGCGGGAGACTCCTACAATGAGCAGTTCTTC	CASSLKAGDSYNEQFF
16	.	TRBV7-2	TRBJ2-1	once	TGTGCCAGCAGCCTTAGCCACCTCAGCTCCTACAATGAGCAGTTCTTC	CASSLSHLSSYNEQFF
11	.	TRBV5-5	TRBJ1-3	.	TGTGCCAGCAGTTTCTCAGGAACCATATATTTT	CASSFSGTIYF
13	.	TRBV6-2/TRBV6-3	TRBJ2-3	once	TGTGCCAGCAGTGGACTGGATCGAGATACGCAGTATTTT	CASSGLDRDTQYF
13	.	TRBV11-2	TRBJ1-1	.	TGTGCCAGCAGCCTACACGCGGACACTGAAGCTTTCTTT	CASSLHADTEAFF
12	TRBD1	TRBV12-3/TRBV12-4	TRBJ1-2	once	TGTGCCAGCAGCACCACAGGGGATGGCTACACCTTC	CASSTTGDGYTF
13	.	TRBV6-5	TRBJ1-5	once	TGTGCCAGCAGTTACAGGGGTAATCAGCCCCAGCATTTT	CASSYRGNQPQHF
12	.	TRBV5-6	TRBJ2-1	.	TGTGCCAGCAGCGCGACTAGCAATGAGCAGTTCTTC	CASSATSNEQFF
17	TRBD1	TRBV6-2/TRBV6-3	TRBJ2-1	.	TGTGCCAGCAGTTATCGTCCTGGACAGGGGACTGACAATGAGCAGTTCTTC	CASSYRPGQGTDNEQFF